What follows are 7 T cell receptor beta chains derived from one specimen sequenced in a study of PD-1 blockade in classical Hodgkin lymphoma. Here immunoSEQ multiplex PCR was the method, and the copy in TCRdb shows in-frame clones only, minus some. The sample lists some 100,000 clones; over 85% were seen once. No patient escaped relapse after autologous stem cell transplantation, and brentuximab vedotin exposure varied. The sequencing used peripheral blood mononuclear cells (PBMCs), collected at baseline. These receptors were obtained from a human donor with classical Hodgkin lymphoma.

Only a few counts were recorded for this clone. The chain joins TRBV30 to TRBJ1-1, with TRBD1 matching over 11 bases. V dropped 3 bases and J dropped 3; count of bases not matched to a gene: 6. Germline lookup yields CDR1 GTSNPN and CDR2 SVGIG (reference sequence). The CDR3 loop spans 15 amino acids. The CDR3 nucleotides are TGTGCCTGGAGAGTTCTGGGACAGGGGGACACTGAAGCTTTCTTT. Encoded protein: CAWRVLGQGDTEAFF.

J is TRBJ2-3 and V is TRBV30; D might be TRBD1 or TRBD2, each matching 6 bases. The V gene's germline CDR1 is GTSNPN and CDR2 SVGIG (reference sequence). V lost 0 bases and J 6 bases, leaving 16 bases between the germline ends. This CDR3 is 15 amino acids long. For the CDR3, the DNA is TGTGCCTGGAGTGTAGGGGGGAGTGGGGTCGATACGCAGTATTTT. Protein: CAWSVGGSGVDTQYF.

The rearrangement uses TRBV9 and TRBJ2-5, with D perhaps assigned TRBD1 or TRBD2 (5 bases each). The CDR3 runs 15 residues. The germline V gene encodes CDR1 SGDLS and CDR2 YYNGEE. Trimming pared 0 bases from V and 1 base from J, leaving 10 bases between. CDR3 sequence reads: CASSVVGDPQETQYF. CDR3 nucleotides: TGTGCCAGCAGCGTAGTTGGGGACCCCCAAGAGACCCAGTACTTC.

The gene calls are TRBV28 and TRBJ2-2; 11 bases agree with TRBD1. The CDR3 contains 17 residues. Germline V gene data show CDR1 as MDHEN and CDR2 as SYDVKM. The V and J ends lost 1 base and 6 bases, in that order; junction bases with no gene match: 7. The CDR3 DNA is TGTGCCAGCAGTTTATTGATGGACAGGGGGCCATCCGGGGAGCTGTTTTTT. Its translation is CASSLLMDRGPSGELFF. Full variable domain (rest looked up from reference TRBV28 and TRBJ2-2): DVKVTQSSRYLVKRTGEKVFLECVQDMDHENMFWYRQDPGLGLRLIYFSYDVKMKEKGDIPEGYSVSREKKERFSLILESASTNQTSMYLCASSLLMDRGPSGELFFGEGSRLTVL.

The chain links TRBV21-1 to TRBJ1-2. TRBV21-1 corresponds to a pseudogene. The length of the CDR3 is 16 residues. CDR3 sequence (DNA): TGTGCCAGCAGCAAAGGAGACGGTGGGGGAGGCTATGGCTACACCTTC. Translated: CASSKGDGGGGYGYTF.

The rearrangement links TRBV7-6 to TRBJ2-5, with TRBD2 identical over 9 bases. Per the germline V gene, CDR1 is SGHVS and CDR2 is FNYEAQ. The junction had 5 bases not matched to a gene; V was cut back by 1 base and J by 5 bases. CDR3 size: 15 residues. The CDR3, as DNA: TGTGCCAGCAGCTTAGGCGGCGGGAGGGCTGAGACCCAGTACTTC. Encoded protein: CASSLGGGRAETQYF.

This clone has a single count. CDR3 bases: TGTGCCAGCAGCTTCTTCGGACAGGGGGCCAATCAGCCCCAGCATTTT. Its translation is CASSFFGQGANQPQHF. The chain employs TRBV7-9 and TRBJ1-5, with 11 bases matching TRBD1. V shed 3 bases, J shed 3 bases, and the junction held 4 bases outside the gene matches. This CDR3 contains 16 residues. From germline, CDR1 is SEHNR and CDR2 FQNEAQ (reference sequence).